This T cell receptor beta chain was recorded in a study of T cell repertoires in cytomegalovirus infection. Study-level information: CMV epitopes used comprised recently identified HLA-C-restricted ones and well-studied HLA-B-restricted ones. It was the public TCR beta signatures that indicated both CMV infection and matching HLA type.

Turning to this clonotype: Its antigen is undetermined.

Study-level results: The cumulative frequency of public TCR beta families distinguished individuals who carried CMV together with the relevant HLA. Dominating the ex vivo response were HLA-C-restricted CMV-specific TCR beta clonotypes.

J was trimmed by 2 bases and V by 1 base; bases with no gene match: 2. Germline loops: CDR1 SGHTA, CDR2 FQGNSA. This CDR3 has 16 amino acids. From the reads, TCRdb called clonotypes with MiXCR, one entry per CDR3 protein. This table holds approximately 600,000 distinct CDR3 sequences, roughly 42% found once. The source was cultured PBMCs, collected from culture after CMV antigen stimulation. This chain uses TRBV7-2 with TRBJ2-2, with 9 bases matching TRBD2. The origin of this receptor is a human donor in good health (CMV status not recorded). Some clones in this sample may be carry-over from other donors' samples. The CDR3 loop is CASSLEAGGNTGELFF. The CDR3 DNA reads as TGTGCCAGCAGCTTAGAAGCGGGGGGTAACACCGGGGAGCTGTTTTTT. The variable domain in full, with the rest retrieved from reference TRBV7-2 and TRBJ2-2, is GAGVSQSPSNKVTEKGKDVELRCDPISGHTALYWYRQSLGQGLEFLIYFQGNSAPDKSGLPSDRFSAERTGGSVSTLTIQRTQQEDSAVYLCASSLEAGGNTGELFFGEGSRLTVL.